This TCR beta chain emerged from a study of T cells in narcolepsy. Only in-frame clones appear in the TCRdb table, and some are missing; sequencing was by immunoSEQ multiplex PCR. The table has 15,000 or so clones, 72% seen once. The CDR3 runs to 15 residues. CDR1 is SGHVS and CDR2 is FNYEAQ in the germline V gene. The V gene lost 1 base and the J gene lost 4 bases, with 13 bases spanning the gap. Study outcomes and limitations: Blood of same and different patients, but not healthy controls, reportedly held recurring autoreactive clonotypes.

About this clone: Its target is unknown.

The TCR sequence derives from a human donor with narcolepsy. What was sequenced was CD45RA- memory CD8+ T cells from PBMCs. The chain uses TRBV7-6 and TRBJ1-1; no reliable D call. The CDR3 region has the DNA TGTGCCAGCAGCTTAGGGGCAGGCGGATCCACTGAAGCTTTCTTT. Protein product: CASSLGAGGSTEAFF.